Detailed here is one T cell receptor beta chain. The read finishes 3 residues shy of the CDR3 end, and the germline J gene is used to complete it. These data are taken from a study of T cells in women clearing cervical HPV infection. Looking at the study overall: Donors had HPV16-related CIN3 or worse; 2 had invasive cancer. No precancer developed; the control's incident HPV16 infection cleared within 12 months. Only a few women had HLA typing results available.

The CDR3 is 14 residues long. Germline V lookup: CDR1 KGHSH, CDR2 LQKENI. Losses at the gene ends were 6 bases for V and 6 bases for J; bases not matched to a gene: 8. Using immunoSEQ multiplex PCR, the repertoire was profiled, and TCRdb retains in-frame clones only, with some absent. The sample table includes about 12,000 clones. All participants had a single incident cervical HPV16 infection, and prevalent HPV16 infections were excluded. The sequenced sample consisted of blood buffy coat. The sequence came from a woman aged 18 to 75 with a cervical HPV16 infection that either progressed to CIN3+ or cleared (not recorded which). J is TRBJ2-7 and V is TRBV18; 10 bases align to TRBD1. CDR3 sequence reads: CASSETGGLSEQYF. The CDR3 DNA, read in part, is TGTGCCAGCTCCGAGACAGGGGGCCTTAGCGAG.